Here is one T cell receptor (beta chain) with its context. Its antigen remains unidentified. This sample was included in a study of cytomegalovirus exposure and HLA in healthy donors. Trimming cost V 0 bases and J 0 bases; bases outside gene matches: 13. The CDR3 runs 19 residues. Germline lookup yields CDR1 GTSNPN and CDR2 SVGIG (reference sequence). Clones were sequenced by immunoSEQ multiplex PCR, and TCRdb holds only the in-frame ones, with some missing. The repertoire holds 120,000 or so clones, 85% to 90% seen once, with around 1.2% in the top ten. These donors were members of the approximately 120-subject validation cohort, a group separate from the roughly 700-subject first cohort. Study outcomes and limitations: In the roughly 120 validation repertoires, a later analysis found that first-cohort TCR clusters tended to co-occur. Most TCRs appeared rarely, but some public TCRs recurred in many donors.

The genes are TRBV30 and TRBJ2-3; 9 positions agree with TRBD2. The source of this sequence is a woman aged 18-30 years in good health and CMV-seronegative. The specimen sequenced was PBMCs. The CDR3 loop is CAWSVGLLGGGASTDTQYF. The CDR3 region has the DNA TGTGCCTGGAGTGTAGGGTTATTAGGCGGGGGGGCCAGCACAGATACGCAGTATTTT. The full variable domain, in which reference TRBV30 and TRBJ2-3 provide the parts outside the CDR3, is SQTIHQWPATLVQPVGSPLSLECTVEGTSNPNLYWYRQAAGRGLQLLFYSVGIGQISSEVPQNLSASRPQDRQFILSSKKLLLSDSGFYLCAWSVGLLGGGASTDTQYFGPGTRLTVL.